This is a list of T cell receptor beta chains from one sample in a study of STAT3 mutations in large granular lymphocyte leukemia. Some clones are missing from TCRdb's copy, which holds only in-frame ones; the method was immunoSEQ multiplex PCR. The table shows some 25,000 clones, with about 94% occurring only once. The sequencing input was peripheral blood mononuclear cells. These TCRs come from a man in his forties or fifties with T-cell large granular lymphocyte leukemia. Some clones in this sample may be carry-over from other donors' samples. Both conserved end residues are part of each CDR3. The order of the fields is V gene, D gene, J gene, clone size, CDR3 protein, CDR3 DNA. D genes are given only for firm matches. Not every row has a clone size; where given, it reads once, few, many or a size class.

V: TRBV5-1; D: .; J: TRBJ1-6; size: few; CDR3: CASRGGYNSPLHF; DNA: TGCGCCAGCCGCGGGGGGTATAATTCACCCCTCCACTTT
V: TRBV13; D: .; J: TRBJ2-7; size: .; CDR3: CASSRHYEQYF; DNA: TGTGCCAGCAGCCGCCACTACGAGCAGTACTTC
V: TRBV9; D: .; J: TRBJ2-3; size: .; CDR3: CASSVGADSYTDTQYF; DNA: TGTGCCAGCAGCGTAGGTGCGGACTCCTACACAGATACGCAGTATTTT
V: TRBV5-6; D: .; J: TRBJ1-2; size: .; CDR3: CASSLLAVNYGYTF; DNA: TGTGCCAGCAGCTTGCTGGCGGTAAACTATGGCTACACCTTC
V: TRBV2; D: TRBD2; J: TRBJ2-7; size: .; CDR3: CASSEGGAGASYEQYF; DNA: TGTGCCAGCAGTGAAGGAGGAGCGGGGGCCTCCTACGAGCAGTACTTC
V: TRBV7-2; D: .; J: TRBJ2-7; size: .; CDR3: CASSLVSSYVNYEQYF; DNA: TGTGCCAGCAGCTTAGTGTCCTCCTACGTAAATTACGAGCAGTACTTC
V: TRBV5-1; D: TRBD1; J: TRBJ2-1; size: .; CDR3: CASSGTGSYNEQFF; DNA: TGCGCCAGCAGCGGGACAGGGTCTTACAATGAGCAGTTCTTC
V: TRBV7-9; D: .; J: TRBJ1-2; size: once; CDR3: CASSLGYTHYGYTF; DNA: TGTGCCAGCAGCTTAGGATATACCCACTATGGCTACACCTTC
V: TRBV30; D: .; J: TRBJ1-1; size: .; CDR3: CAWRGVAYTEAFF; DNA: TGTGCCTGGAGGGGGGTCGCGTACACTGAAGCTTTCTTT
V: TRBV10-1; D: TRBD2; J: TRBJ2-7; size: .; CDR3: CASSEPTSGGFPYYEQYF; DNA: TGCGCCAGCAGTGAGCCTACAAGCGGGGGATTTCCTTACTACGAGCAGTACTTC
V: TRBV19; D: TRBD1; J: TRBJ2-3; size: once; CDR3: CASSKGQGSDTQYF; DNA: TGTGCCAGTAGTAAGGGACAGGGTTCAGATACGCAGTATTTT
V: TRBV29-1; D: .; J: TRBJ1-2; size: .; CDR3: CSVGIGVDGYTF; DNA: TGCAGCGTTGGTATAGGGGTGGATGGCTACACCTTC
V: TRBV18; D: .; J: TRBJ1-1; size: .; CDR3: CASSPTGDTEAFF; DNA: TGTGCCAGCTCACCAACAGGTGACACTGAAGCTTTCTTT
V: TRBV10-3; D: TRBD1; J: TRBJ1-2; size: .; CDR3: CAAGQGRNYGYTF; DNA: TGTGCCGCGGGACAGGGGCGGAACTATGGCTACACCTTC
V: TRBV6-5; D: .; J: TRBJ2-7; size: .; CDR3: CASSYYAGPYEQYF; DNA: TGTGCCAGCAGTTACTATGCAGGCCCCTACGAGCAGTACTTC
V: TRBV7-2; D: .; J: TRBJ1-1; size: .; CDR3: CASSSAPGDTEAFF; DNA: TGTGCCAGCAGCTCGGCTCCCGGGGACACTGAAGCTTTCTTT
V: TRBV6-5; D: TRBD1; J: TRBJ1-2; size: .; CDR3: CASSFTTGVYGYTF; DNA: TGTGCCAGCAGTTTTACCACAGGGGTGTATGGCTACACCTTC
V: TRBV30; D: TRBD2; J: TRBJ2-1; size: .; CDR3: CAWSQTGLAGAYNEQFF; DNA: TGTGCCTGGAGTCAAACAGGACTAGCGGGGGCCTACAATGAGCAGTTCTTC
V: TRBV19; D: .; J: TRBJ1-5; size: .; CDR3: CASSTQGDQPQHF; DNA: TGTGCCAGTAGTACCCAGGGAGATCAGCCCCAGCATTTT
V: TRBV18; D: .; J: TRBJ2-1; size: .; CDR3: CASSPPGRGGTEQFF; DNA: TGTGCCAGCTCACCCCCCGGCAGGGGGGGCACTGAGCAGTTCTTC
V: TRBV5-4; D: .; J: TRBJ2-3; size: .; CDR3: CASSGAVGSGTDTQYF; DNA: TGTGCCAGCAGCGGGGCGGTGGGTTCCGGCACAGATACGCAGTATTTT
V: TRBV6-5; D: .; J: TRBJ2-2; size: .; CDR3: CASSYPGRLNTGELFF; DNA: TGTGCCAGCAGTTACCCGGGACGGCTTAACACCGGGGAGCTGTTTTTT
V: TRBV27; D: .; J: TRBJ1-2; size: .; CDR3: CASSPLPDSAGKGYTF; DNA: TGTGCCAGCAGTCCATTACCTGACAGTGCGGGGAAGGGCTACACCTTC
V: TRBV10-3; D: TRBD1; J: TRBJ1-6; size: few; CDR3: CAISGQGEGSPLHF; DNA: TGTGCCATCAGTGGACAGGGGGAAGGCTCACCCCTCCACTTT
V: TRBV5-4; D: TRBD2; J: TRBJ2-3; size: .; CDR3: CASSGGEGPSTDTQYF; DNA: TGTGCCAGCAGCGGAGGGGAGGGTCCTAGCACAGATACGCAGTATTTT
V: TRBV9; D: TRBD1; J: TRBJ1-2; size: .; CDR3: CASSERDRGNYGYTF; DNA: TGTGCCAGCAGCGAACGGGACAGGGGCAACTATGGCTACACCTTC
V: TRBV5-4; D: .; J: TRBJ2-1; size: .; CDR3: CASSFLGAGALNEQFF; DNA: TGTGCCAGCAGCTTCCTGGGGGCGGGGGCGCTCAATGAGCAGTTCTTC
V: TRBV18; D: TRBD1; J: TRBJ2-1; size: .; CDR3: CASSSSGTGGGEQFF; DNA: TGTGCCAGCTCATCCTCCGGGACAGGGGGCGGTGAGCAGTTCTTC
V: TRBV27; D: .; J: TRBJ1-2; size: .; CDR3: CASSPSGAYGYTF; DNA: TGTGCCAGCAGTCCCTCAGGGGCCTATGGCTACACCTTC
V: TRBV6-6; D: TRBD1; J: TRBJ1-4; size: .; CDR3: CASISPGTEFEKLFF; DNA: TGTGCCAGCATTAGCCCAGGGACAGAATTTGAAAAACTGTTTTTT
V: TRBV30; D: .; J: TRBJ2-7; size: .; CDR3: CAWTQGGWQYF; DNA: TGTGCCTGGACGCAAGGAGGGTGGCAGTACTTC
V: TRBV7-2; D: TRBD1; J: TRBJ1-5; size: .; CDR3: CASSPTGQVYSNQPQHF; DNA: TGTGCCAGCAGCCCAACGGGACAGGTTTATAGCAATCAGCCCCAGCATTTT
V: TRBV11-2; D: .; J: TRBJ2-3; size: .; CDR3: CASSPGPKDTQYF; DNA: TGTGCCAGCAGTCCGGGCCCAAAGGATACGCAGTATTTT
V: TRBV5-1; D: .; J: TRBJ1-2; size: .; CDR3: CASSSDSFNYGYTF; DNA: TGCGCCAGCAGCTCGGACAGCTTTAACTATGGCTACACCTTC
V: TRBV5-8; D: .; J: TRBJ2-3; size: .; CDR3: CASSFASGRGTDTQYF; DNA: TGTGCCAGCAGCTTTGCGAGCGGCAGAGGCACAGATACGCAGTATTTT
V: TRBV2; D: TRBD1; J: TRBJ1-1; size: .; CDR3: CASSEQGAENTEAFF; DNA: TGTGCCAGCAGTGAACAGGGGGCCGAGAACACTGAAGCTTTCTTT
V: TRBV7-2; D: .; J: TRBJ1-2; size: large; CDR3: CASSLTEANYGYTF; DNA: TGTGCCAGCAGCTTGACAGAAGCTAACTATGGCTACACCTTC
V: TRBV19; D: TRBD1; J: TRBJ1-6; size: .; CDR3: CASSWTGGFSPLHF; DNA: TGTGCCAGTAGCTGGACAGGGGGCTTTTCACCCCTCCACTTT
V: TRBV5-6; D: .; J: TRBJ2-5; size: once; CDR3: CASSPAWTADQETQYF; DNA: TGTGCCAGCAGCCCAGCCTGGACAGCCGACCAAGAGACCCAGTACTTC
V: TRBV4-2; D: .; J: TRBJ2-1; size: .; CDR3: CASSQERQGGNNEQFF; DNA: TGTGCCAGCAGCCAAGAAAGACAGGGAGGTAACAATGAGCAGTTCTTC
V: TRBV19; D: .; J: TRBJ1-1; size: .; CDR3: CASSGRGAPSMNTEAFF; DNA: TGTGCCAGTAGTGGGCGAGGGGCGCCTTCTATGAACACTGAAGCTTTCTTT
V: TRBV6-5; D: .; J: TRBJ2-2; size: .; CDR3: CASRPFSAGELFF; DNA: TGTGCCAGCCGACCCTTTTCGGCCGGGGAGCTGTTTTTT
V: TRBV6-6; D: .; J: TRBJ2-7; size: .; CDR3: CASGQDGTGWNEQYF; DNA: TGTGCCAGCGGTCAAGACGGTACAGGGTGGAACGAGCAGTACTTC
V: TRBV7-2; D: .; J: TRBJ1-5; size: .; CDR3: CASSLDRAGNQPQHF; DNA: TGTGCCAGCAGCTTAGACAGGGCGGGCAATCAGCCCCAGCATTTT
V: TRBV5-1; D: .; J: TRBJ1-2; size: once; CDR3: CASSLDNQGPFYGYTF; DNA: TGCGCCAGCAGCTTGGATAATCAGGGGCCCTTCTATGGCTACACCTTC
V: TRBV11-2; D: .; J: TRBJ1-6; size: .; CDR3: CASSLDPYRRPNSPLHF; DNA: TGTGCCAGCAGCTTAGATCCATACAGGAGACCAAATTCACCCCTCCACTTT
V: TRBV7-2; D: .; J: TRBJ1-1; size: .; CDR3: CASSLIGNPEAFF; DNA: TGTGCCAGCAGCTTGATAGGGAACCCTGAAGCTTTCTTT
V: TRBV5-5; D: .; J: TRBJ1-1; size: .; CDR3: CASSLVGGDTEAFF; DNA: TGTGCCAGCAGCTTGGTCGGGGGAGACACTGAAGCTTTCTTT
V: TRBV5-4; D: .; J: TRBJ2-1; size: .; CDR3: CASSFGQEQFF; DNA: TGTGCCAGCAGCTTCGGGCAGGAGCAGTTCTTC
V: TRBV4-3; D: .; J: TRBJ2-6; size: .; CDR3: CASSQGAGTGANVLTF; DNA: TGCGCCAGCAGCCAAGGGGCTGGGACTGGGGCCAACGTCCTGACTTTC
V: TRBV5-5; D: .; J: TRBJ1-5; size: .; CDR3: CASSLGPTNQPQHF; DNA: TGTGCCAGCAGCTTGGGGCCGACTAATCAGCCCCAGCATTTT
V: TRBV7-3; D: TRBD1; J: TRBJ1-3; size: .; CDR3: CASSQGGQDSGNTIYF; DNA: TGTGCCAGCAGCCAAGGCGGACAGGACTCTGGAAACACCATATATTTT
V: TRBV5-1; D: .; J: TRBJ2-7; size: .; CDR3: CASSKIDSRIAYEQYF; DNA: TGCGCCAGCAGCAAAATAGACAGCCGAATAGCCTACGAGCAGTACTTC
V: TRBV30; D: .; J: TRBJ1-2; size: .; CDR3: CAWSEGYRDGYGYTF; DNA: TGTGCCTGGAGTGAGGGTTACAGGGACGGCTATGGCTACACCTTC
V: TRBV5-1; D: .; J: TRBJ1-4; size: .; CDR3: CASSYRDPNEKLFF; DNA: TGCGCCAGCAGCTACCGGGACCCCAATGAAAAACTGTTTTTT
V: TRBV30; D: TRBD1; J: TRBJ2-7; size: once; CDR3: CAWSWPRGQGVDEQYF; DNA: TGTGCCTGGAGTTGGCCCAGGGGGCAGGGGGTGGACGAGCAGTACTTC